This TCR beta chain was recorded in a study of OX40 agonist ivuxolimab in advanced cancers. There are 15 residues in the CDR3. Germline CDR1 is ENHRY and CDR2 is SYGVKD. Trimming left V 10 bases short and J 7 bases short, with 22 bases between. The method was immunoSEQ multiplex PCR; TCRdb's version includes in-frame clones alone and lacks a portion of them. The sample has approximately 70,000 clones, about 80% seen once. The sequence was collected from an adult with an advanced solid tumor such as melanoma, head and neck, liver or kidney cancer. The input for sequencing was CD4+ or CD8+ T cells sorted from blood, taken in a trial of the OX40 agonist ivuxolimab. The chain joins TRBV10-3 to TRBJ2-2, with a tentative D call TRBD2 (7 bases). For the CDR3, the DNA is TGTGCCACGCAGGCGGGGGCGCCGGTAGTCGGGGAGCTGTTTTTT. Its protein is CATQAGAPVVGELFF.